The present TCR beta chain was sequenced within a study of blood T cells in healthy people across ages. The overall study: About one barcoded TCR beta cDNA was captured per two T cells.

This clonotype was recorded a few times. Its antigen is not known. Points from the study as a whole: Diversity was estimated from one million T cells, and these estimates were considered underestimates.

The CDR3 has 14 amino acids. The germline gives CDR1 SQVTM, CDR2 ANQGSEA. V gave up 7 bases and J gave up 6 bases, with 22 bases separating them. Then a second PCR, running roughly 7 to 11 cycles, was carried out with a sample-barcoded 5' primer and a J-beta primer mix. Via MiXCR, TCRdb re-called the 5' RACE reads, giving one row per CDR3 protein. The profile shows hundreds of thousands of distinct CDR3 sequences, around 48% of them singletons. This TCR was recovered from a man aged 25-40 years in good health. The rearrangement uses TRBV29-1 and TRBJ2-7; D may be TRBD1 (5 bases). The sample consisted of blood. This CDR3 is CSATWGPGPGEQYF. CDR3 nucleotide sequence: TGCAGCGCCACCTGGGGCCCTGGGCCGGGCGAGCAGTACTTC.